The 32 T cell receptor beta chains in this list originate from one sample, sequenced in a study of vaccination and CD4 T cells after COVID-19. TCRdb redid the calling of the PCR reads with MiXCR, one entry per CDR3 protein. Among approximately 20,000 distinct CDR3 sequences listed, under 60% were seen once. The sample in question was CD4+ T cells from blood, obtained before SARS-CoV-2 vaccination. The receptors derive from a human donor who had recovered from COVID-19.

This chain links TRBV18 with TRBJ2-1; D gene uncertain. This CDR3 comprises 15 residues. Germline CDR1 KGHSH, CDR2 LQKENI. The V end lost 4 bases, the J end lost 4 bases, and 14 bases lay between the germline ends. The CDR3 sequence is CASSLGATYYNEQFF. The DNA for the CDR3 is TGTGCCAGCTCACTTGGAGCGACCTATTACAATGAGCAGTTCTTC. Full variable domain (outside the CDR3, taken from reference TRBV18 and TRBJ2-1): NAGVMQNPRHLVRRRGQEARLRCSPMKGHSHVYWYRQLPEEGLKFMVYLQKENIIDESGMPKERFSAEFPKEGPSILRIQQVVRGDSAAYFCASSLGATYYNEQFFGPGTRLTVL.

V usage is TRBV6-1 and J usage is TRBJ2-3, with TRBD2 identical over 8 bases. Germline V gene sequence: CDR1 MNHNS, CDR2 SASEGT. This CDR3 is 14 amino acids long. The V and J ends lost 6 bases and 6 bases, in that order; junction bases with no gene match: 8. CDR3 region: CASSPAGVRDTQYF. The CDR3 region has the DNA TGTGCCAGCAGCCCAGCGGGAGTTCGGGATACGCAGTATTTT.

CDR3 nucleotides: TGTGCCAGCAGCTTATTACAGAGTAACAATGAGCAGTTCTTC. Translated: CASSLLQSNNEQFF. J is TRBJ2-1 and V is TRBV7-2; D remains unclear. Germline CDR1 is SGHTA and CDR2 is FQGNSA. The V and J ends lost 2 bases and 5 bases respectively, with 10 bases between them. The CDR3 is made up of 14 amino acids. Complete variable domain (other parts from reference TRBV7-2 and TRBJ2-1): GAGVSQSPSNKVTEKGKDVELRCDPISGHTALYWYRQSLGQGLEFLIYFQGNSAPDKSGLPSDRFSAERTGGSVSTLTIQRTQQEDSAVYLCASSLLQSNNEQFFGPGTRLTVL.

The chain carries TRBV19 and TRBJ2-3, with D perhaps matching TRBD1 (6 bases). Germline assignment: CDR1 LNHDA and CDR2 SQIVND (reference sequence). The CDR3 length is 16 residues. V was pared by 7 bases and J by 3 bases, with 20 bases between. CDR3 sequence (DNA): TGTGCCAGTAAGGTACAAGGGGGAGTTGGAACAGATACGCAGTATTTT. This gives the protein CASKVQGGVGTDTQYF.

V gene TRBV5-8 combines with J gene TRBJ2-5; D is perhaps TRBD1 or TRBD2 (5 bases each). The V gene's germline CDR1 is SGHTS and CDR2 YDEGEE. The CDR3 covers 13 residues. The V and J ends lost 4 bases and 4 bases respectively, with 11 bases between them. CDR3 protein: CASSPWDPETQYF. CDR3 DNA: TGTGCCAGCAGCCCGTGGGACCCAGAGACCCAGTACTTC.

The V gene is TRBV12-2, the J gene TRBJ1-1. TRBV12-2 is tagged as a pseudogene. The CDR3 has 15 residues. CDR3 region: CASRLVRAENTEAFF. CDR3 nucleotide sequence: TGTGCAAGTCGCTTAGTTCGGGCTGAGAACACTGAAGCTTTCTTT.

This clonotype qualifies as medium-sized. An end of the junction does not agree with germline; a read error may underlie this. The chain carries TRBV20-1 and TRBJ2-1, with D unclear. Germline loops: CDR1 DFQATT, CDR2 SNEGSKA (reference sequence). This CDR3 comprises 13 residues. CDR3 residues: CSAKQNSDNEQFF. Written as DNA, the CDR3 is TGCAGTGCTAAACAAAACTCCGACAATGAGCAGTTCTTC.

This chain uses TRBV18 with TRBJ1-5, with D tentatively TRBD1 (6 bases). With 4 bases removed from V and 0 bases from J, the gap between germline ends came to 7 bases. CDR1 is KGHSH and CDR2 is LQKENI in the germline V gene. The CDR3 runs 14 residues. CDR3 DNA: TGTGCCAGCTCACAGGGGGGTAGCAATCAGCCCCAGCATTTT. Its protein product is CASSQGGSNQPQHF.

The chain employs TRBV9 and TRBJ2-7, with 12 bases that match TRBD2. V was pared by 2 bases and J by 4 bases, with 10 bases of the junction left unmatched. CDR1 is SGDLS, CDR2 YYNGEE, per germline. The CDR3 is 17 amino acids. Written as DNA, the CDR3 is TGTGCCAGCAGCGTTGGGACGACTAGCGGGAGTTCGTACGAGCAGTACTTC. This translates into CASSVGTTSGSSYEQYF.

This clonotype was detected only a few times. The CDR3 DNA follows: TGTGCCACCAGTGATTCCACTGGACATATTCCGGAGACCCAGTACTTC. Translated: CATSDSTGHIPETQYF. The chain couples TRBV24-1 to TRBJ2-5; D is possibly TRBD1 (5 bases). V gave up 2 bases and J gave up 5 bases, with 17 bases separating them. This CDR3 contains 16 residues. Germline CDR1 and CDR2: KGHDR and SFDVKD.

The genes are TRBV5-1 and TRBJ2-5; D remains ambiguous. The CDR3 is made up of 13 amino acids. Germline V lookup: CDR1 SGHRS, CDR2 YFSETQ. The V and J ends lost 3 bases and 5 bases respectively, with 11 bases between them. The CDR3 region is CASSSALAETQYF. DNA for the CDR3: TGCGCCAGCAGCTCCGCCCTCGCGGAGACCCAGTACTTC.

Of note for this clonotype: The junction departs from germline at one end; a sequencing error may be responsible. This rearrangement joins TRBV7-9 to TRBJ2-4; a weak D match, TRBD1 (5 bases). The CDR3 runs to 14 residues. From germline, CDR1 is SEHNR and CDR2 FQNEAQ (reference sequence). In nucleotides, the CDR3 is TGTGCCAGCAGCCCCGTCCAGGGCGGACACGGACATAGCTTC. Its translation is CASSPVQGGHGHSF.

The chain joins TRBV19 to TRBJ1-5; a possible D gene is TRBD1 (5 bases). The CDR3 consists of 15 residues. CDR1 is LNHDA and CDR2 is SQIVND in the germline V gene (reference sequence). V gave up 5 bases and J gave up 4 bases, with 15 bases separating them. The chain's CDR3 is CASSLATDSNQPQHF. Written as DNA, the CDR3 is TGTGCCAGTAGTCTGGCGACAGATTCGAATCAGCCCCAGCATTTT.

The chain carries TRBV4-1 and TRBJ1-2; D possibly corresponds to TRBD1 (5 bases). The V and J ends lost 3 bases and 5 bases respectively, with 25 bases between them. CDR1 is MGHRA, CDR2 YSYEKL, per germline. This CDR3 has 18 residues. The CDR3 reads CASSHLTTGAGLEYGYTF. CDR3 sequence (DNA): TGCGCCAGCAGCCACCTTACGACGGGAGCAGGGCTAGAGTATGGCTACACCTTC.

V gene TRBV28 combines with J gene TRBJ2-6; possibly TRBD2 for D (5 bases). Trimming took off 4 bases at V and 4 bases at J, with 17 bases between the two ends. CDR1 and CDR2 from the germline V gene are MDHEN and SYDVKM. This CDR3 region has 17 residues. CDR3 nucleotides: TGTGCCAGCAGTTATGGCGGACTGACTTCAGGGGCCAACGTCCTGACTTTC. Translating it yields CASSYGGLTSGANVLTF.

This chain uses TRBV7-2 with TRBJ2-3; TRBD2 aligns across 8 bases. CDR3 length: 15 amino acids. Per the germline V gene, CDR1 is SGHTA and CDR2 is FQGNSA. V lost 5 bases to trimming and J lost 8 bases; unmatched junction nucleotides: 12. CDR3 loop: CASSPQAGDLGTQYF. The CDR3 DNA reads as TGTGCCAGCAGCCCACAAGCGGGAGATTTAGGTACGCAGTATTTT. The full variable domain, completed using reference TRBV7-2 and TRBJ2-3, is GAGVSQSPSNKVTEKGKDVELRCDPISGHTALYWYRQSLGQGLEFLIYFQGNSAPDKSGLPSDRFSAERTGGSVSTLTIQRTQQEDSAVYLCASSPQAGDLGTQYFGPGTRLTVL.

The sample holds a few counts of this clonotype. The J gene is TRBJ1-6, the V gene TRBV20-1; 8 bases are a match to TRBD1. With V trimmed by 3 bases and J by 10 bases, 5 bases remained unmatched. The germline V gene encodes CDR1 DFQATT and CDR2 SNEGSKA (reference sequence). There are 13 residues in the CDR3. The DNA for the CDR3 is TGCAGTGCTAGCGGACAGGGTTGGTCACCCCTCCACTTT. Its protein is CSASGQGWSPLHF.

The gene calls are TRBV4-1 and TRBJ1-2; D ambiguous. CDR1 and CDR2 (germline): MGHRA, YSYEKL. The CDR3 contains 13 residues. Trimming removed 0 bases at V and 4 bases at J, with 6 bases between. The CDR3 region has the DNA TGCGCCAGCAGCCAAGAATTGCCCTATGGCTACACCTTC. Translation gives CASSQELPYGYTF.

The V and J genes are TRBV7-2 and TRBJ1-2; TRBD1 agrees at 9 bases. With 3 bases clipped from V and 5 bases from J, the junction kept 4 bases outside the gene matches. This CDR3 has 14 residues. Germline V gene data show CDR1 as SGHTA and CDR2 as FQGNSA. The CDR3 sequence is CASSFRDRVYGYTF. The CDR3 nucleotides are TGTGCCAGCAGCTTCCGGGACAGGGTATATGGCTACACCTTC.

The chain joins TRBV20-1 to TRBJ2-1; TRBD2 aligns across 7 bases. The V and J ends lost 6 bases and 2 bases, in that order; junction bases with no gene match: 4. CDR1 and CDR2 from the germline V gene are DFQATT and SNEGSKA (reference sequence). There are 13 residues in the CDR3. In DNA, the CDR3 is TGCAGTGCCCAGGGAGGGCCCTACAATGAGCAGTTCTTC. Translating it yields CSAQGGPYNEQFF.

The genes are TRBV5-4 and TRBJ2-1; TRBD2 matches at 14 bases. Per germline, CDR1 SGHNT and CDR2 YYREEE (reference sequence). The trim removed 2 bases at V and 5 bases at J, leaving 6 bases unmatched. The CDR3 covers 17 residues. This chain's CDR3 is CASSFGLAGGSDNEQFF. DNA for the CDR3: TGTGCCAGCAGCTTCGGACTAGCGGGAGGATCGGACAATGAGCAGTTCTTC. The variable domain in full, completed from reference TRBV5-4 and TRBJ2-1, reads ETGVTQSPTHLIKTRGQQVTLRCSSQSGHNTVSWYQQALGQGPQFIFQYYREEENGRGNFPPRFSGLQFPNYSSELNVNALELDDSALYLCASSFGLAGGSDNEQFFGPGTRLTVL.

This clonotype was seen more than once but under ten times. This chain joins TRBV6-1 and TRBJ2-5; D possibly corresponds to TRBD1 (6 bases). Per germline, CDR1 MNHNS and CDR2 SASEGT. Trimming took 11 bases from V and 1 from J, leaving 14 bases between them. CDR3 length equals 13 residues. The CDR3 sequence is CAAQRTVQETQYF. Here the CDR3 DNA reads TGTGCCGCCCAGCGGACAGTCCAAGAGACCCAGTACTTC.

The chain is built from TRBV7-9 and TRBJ1-3; D is ambiguous. The germline gives CDR1 SEHNR, CDR2 FQNEAQ (reference sequence). V shed 1 base and J shed 5 bases, with 0 bases lying between them. The CDR3 consists of 11 residues. The DNA for the CDR3 is TGTGCCAGCAGCTTAGGAAACACCATATATTTT. It is translated as CASSLGNTIYF.

CDR3 in amino acids: CASRKAGRGDNEQFF. In DNA, the CDR3 is TGTGCCAGCAGAAAAGCGGGGCGGGGTGACAATGAGCAGTTCTTC. The chain employs TRBV6-1 and TRBJ2-1, with 7 bases identical to TRBD2. The CDR3 is made up of 15 amino acids. Germline V CDR1 and CDR2: MNHNS, SASEGT. The V segment lost 6 bases and the J segment 5 bases; nucleotides outside the gene matches: 10.

This chain joins TRBV10-1 and TRBJ2-7, with TRBD2 as a possible D gene (5 bases). V dropped 7 bases and J dropped 1 base, with 14 bases sitting between them. This CDR3 has 14 residues. Germline assignment: CDR1 WNHNN and CDR2 SYGVQD (reference sequence). The DNA for the CDR3 is TGCGCCAGCAATTCGGACCGGGGTTCCTACGAGCAGTACTTC. Translating it yields CASNSDRGSYEQYF.

Only one count was recorded for this clonotype. V and J are TRBV18 and TRBJ1-1; D is undetermined. Trimming pared 2 bases from V and 0 bases from J, leaving 19 bases between. The germline V gene has CDR1 KGHSH and CDR2 LQKENI. The CDR3 is 18 residues long. This CDR3 reads CASSPMSEKAFMNTEAFF. CDR3 DNA sequence: TGTGCCAGCTCACCAATGTCGGAAAAGGCCTTCATGAACACTGAAGCTTTCTTT.

The chain recombines TRBV27 with TRBJ2-1; 11 nucleotides match TRBD2. J gave up 9 bases and V 4 bases, and 11 bases lay outside the gene matches. The length of the CDR3 is 16 residues. Per germline, CDR1 MNHEY and CDR2 SMNVEV (reference sequence). CDR3 in amino acids: CASSYLSSGRMTEQFF. In nucleotides, the CDR3 is TGTGCCAGCAGTTACCTCTCTAGCGGGAGGATGACTGAGCAGTTCTTC.

The V and J genes are TRBV14 and TRBJ1-1, with 9 bases fitting TRBD1. J lost 3 bases, V lost 4 bases, and 6 bases had no gene match. CDR1 and CDR2 from the germline V gene are SGHDN and FVKESK. There are 15 residues in the CDR3. The CDR3 here is CASSPPGTGYTEAFF. CDR3 nucleotide sequence: TGTGCCAGCAGCCCCCCCGGGACAGGGTACACTGAAGCTTTCTTT.

This clonotype appeared a few times. The chain has TRBV20-1 and TRBJ2-1; D gene uncertain. The CDR3 extends over 11 amino acids. The V gene lost 5 bases and the J gene lost 10 bases, with 12 bases spanning the gap. Germline-derived CDR1 and CDR2 are DFQATT and SNEGSKA (reference sequence). CDR3 sequence reads: CSAQRLNEQFF. DNA of the CDR3: TGCAGTGCTCAACGACTGAACGAGCAGTTCTTC.

This chain connects TRBV20-1 to TRBJ2-3; 9 bases fit TRBD1. The J segment lost 0 bases and the V segment lost 5 bases, leaving 3 bases of the junction unmatched. CDR3 length equals 14 residues. Germline V gene sequence: CDR1 DFQATT, CDR2 SNEGSKA (reference sequence). The CDR3 spells CSASGQGSTDTQYF. The CDR3 nucleotides read TGCAGTGCTTCCGGACAGGGGAGCACAGATACGCAGTATTTT.

This clonotype was counted only a few times. The chain joins TRBV6-1 to TRBJ2-2; 15 bases agree with TRBD2. The CDR3 is made up of 16 amino acids. V lost 9 bases and J lost 7; bases outside the gene matches: 9. In germline, CDR1 is MNHNS, CDR2 SASEGT. The CDR3 is CASSGLAGGYIGELFF. The CDR3 DNA sequence: TGTGCCAGTTCAGGACTAGCGGGAGGGTATATCGGGGAGCTGTTTTTT.

The chain combines TRBV19 with TRBJ2-5; TRBD2 matches 7 bases. The CDR3 loop spans 18 amino acids. The V gene end was trimmed by 3 bases and the J gene end by 4 bases; junction bases not matched to a gene: 17. The V gene's germline CDR1 is LNHDA and CDR2 SQIVND (reference sequence). The CDR3 sequence is CASSIRLRWRERGETQYF. CDR3 nucleotide sequence: TGTGCCAGTAGTATTCGACTTCGATGGCGGGAGCGGGGAGAGACCCAGTACTTC. Full variable domain (remainder filled in from reference TRBV19 and TRBJ2-5): DGGITQSPKYLFRKEGQNVTLSCEQNLNHDAMYWYRQDPGQGLRLIYYSQIVNDFQKGDIAEGYSVSREKKESFPLTVTSAQKNPTAFYLCASSIRLRWRERGETQYFGPGTRLLVL.